This T cell receptor beta chain was documented in a study of blood T cell repertoires in COVID-19. At the level of the study: Researchers got acute and convalescent COVID-19 samples from the United States, Italy and Spain. From T cells, B-cell-depleted T cells, or PBMCs came the material, which was cDNA or gDNA.

Per the original methods: Estimation of nucleated cell counts was performed using reference gene primer amplification. Using immunoSEQ multiplex PCR, the repertoire was profiled, and TCRdb retains in-frame clones only, with some absent. The V and J calls and clone size were taken over from that table, and D and trimming were inferred from the DNA. The table lists 400,000 to 550,000 clones, 80% to 90% of them singletons. Germline CDR1 MNHEY, CDR2 SVGAGI. The CDR3 runs to 13 residues. The V end was cut by 8 bases, the J end by 11 bases, with 21 bases between. The chain recombines TRBV6-5 with TRBJ1-2; D perhaps matches TRBD1 (6 bases). Sequences were obtained from peripheral blood. This TCR derives from a woman aged 25 to 39 with acute or convalescent COVID-19. CDR3 nucleotide sequence: TGTGCCAGCGGAACCAGTGGGGGGGCGAGATACACCTTC. Amino acids: CASGTSGGARYTF.